Listed below are T cell receptor beta chains from one sample, sequenced in a study of blood T cell repertoires in COVID-19. Generated by immunoSEQ multiplex PCR, the TCRdb table keeps only in-frame clones and is missing some. The repertoire includes a few hundred thousand clones, approximately 84% of them detected once, and 5% to 7.5% sits in the top ten. The source material was PBMCs or T cells enriched from blood (not recorded which). The receptors stem from a woman between 50 and 59 years old who had been exposed to COVID-19. CDR3s include the opening cysteine and the closing phenylalanine or tryptophan. Clone size is stated in some rows and not others, as once, few, many or a class when expanded.

clone_size j_call v_call cdr3_aa
. TRBJ1-1 TRBV5-6 CASSKTGDLVAFF
. TRBJ2-2 TRBV11-2 CASSLRFGLAVNTGELFF
few TRBJ1-2 TRBV11-1 CASSSDRGYGYTF
. TRBJ1-5 TRBV15 CATSIGRVGNQPQHF
. TRBJ2-5 TRBV7-2 CASSLVQQETQYF
. TRBJ1-2 TRBV6-6 CASRTVGTGLMGDTF
. TRBJ1-1 TRBV29-1 CSVFTGTGVPEAFF
once TRBJ1-2 TRBV4-3 CASSQDRERGYTF
. TRBJ2-5 TRBV5-1 CASSLTGGETQYF
. TRBJ2-5 TRBV2 CASSLWTSGNGETQYF
. TRBJ2-1 TRBV2 CASEPIEDEQFF
. TRBJ1-1 TRBV7-9 CASSLGGTGVLNTEAFF
. TRBJ2-7 TRBV19 CASSIEARVSYEQYF
. TRBJ2-7 TRBV28 CASSRSRARILSYEQYF
. TRBJ1-4 TRBV27 CASSLSFFDRDNEKLFF
. TRBJ2-5 TRBV12-3/TRBV12-4 CASSPGETQYF